This note documents a single T cell receptor beta chain sequence. The protocol was immunoSEQ multiplex PCR, while the TCRdb copy is restricted to in-frame clones and leaves out a portion. The sample includes roughly 120,000 clones, approximately 85% of them seen just once. The source of the sample is a study of cytomegalovirus exposure and HLA in healthy donors. The CDR3 runs 16 residues. From germline, CDR1 is SGHRS and CDR2 YFSETQ. V dropped 5 bases and J dropped 2 bases, with 18 bases sitting between them. The source is a man between 18 and 35 years old in good health and CMV-seronegative. V is TRBV5-1 and J is TRBJ2-3, with D perhaps TRBD2 (6 bases). Sequences were obtained from PBMCs. The CDR3 sequence is CASSPPSANFTDTQYF. The CDR3 DNA sequence: TGCGCCAGCAGTCCCCCTAGCGCCAACTTCACAGATACGCAGTATTTT. The whole variable domain, filled in from reference TRBV5-1 and TRBJ2-3, reads KAGVTQTPRYLIKTRGQQVTLSCSPISGHRSVSWYQQTPGQGLQFLFEYFSETQRNKGNFPGRFSGRQFSNSRSEMNVSTLELGDSALYLCASSPPSANFTDTQYFGPGTRLTVL.